One sample yielded the 13 T cell receptor beta chains listed below, sequenced in a study of shared clonotypes between healthy human individuals. Generated by immunoSEQ multiplex PCR, the TCRdb table keeps only in-frame clones and is missing some. The table lists about 1.1 million clones, approximately 80% of them singletons. Sequenced sample: memory CD4+ T cells from PBMCs. The subset: CD45RA-negative fraction. Receptor source: a man younger than 35 in good health. Some clones in this sample may be carry-over from other donors' samples.

The V call is TRBV6-1, the J call TRBJ1-2; TRBD1 might be the D (5 bases). There are 13 residues in the CDR3. CDR1 and CDR2 (germline): MNHNS, SASEGT. Trimming removed 1 base from V and 8 bases from J, with 11 bases in between. CDR3 loop: CASSEVHGGGYTF. The DNA of the CDR3 is TGTGCCAGCAGTGAAGTTCACGGGGGAGGCTACACCTTC.

This clone turned up a few times. The rearrangement joins TRBV4-1 to TRBJ2-2; no definite D call. The CDR3 contains 13 residues. The germline V and J ends were trimmed by 0 bases and 6 bases, with 5 bases remaining between them. The germline gives CDR1 MGHRA, CDR2 YSYEKL. CDR3 sequence reads: CASSQDPSGELFF. The CDR3 DNA follows: TGCGCCAGCAGCCAAGATCCCTCCGGGGAGCTGTTTTTT.

The V gene is TRBV4-3, the J gene TRBJ2-1; TRBD2 matches 11 bases. CDR3 length: 18 residues. V trimming: 4 bases; J trimming: 4 bases; junction bases outside the gene matches: 12. Germline loops: CDR1 LGHNA, CDR2 YSLEER. The CDR3, as DNA: TGCGCCAGCAGCCCCCTACCCCGAGGGACTAGCGGATACAATGAGCAGTTCTTC. Encoded protein: CASSPLPRGTSGYNEQFF.

Only one count was recorded for this clone. This chain connects TRBV13 to TRBJ2-7; D possibly matches TRBD1 or TRBD2 (6 bases each). V lost 5 bases and J 6 bases, leaving 14 bases between the germline ends. The CDR3 extends over 13 amino acids. Looked up from germline, CDR1 is PRHDT and CDR2 is FYEKMQ (reference sequence). The chain's CDR3 is CASSRIRGGEQYF. As DNA, the CDR3 is TGTGCCAGCAGCCGTATCAGGGGAGGCGAGCAGTACTTC.

V usage is TRBV7-2 and J usage is TRBJ2-1; 11 bases map to TRBD2. There are 16 residues in the CDR3. CDR1 and CDR2 from the germline V gene are SGHTA and FQGNSA. The junction had 6 bases not matched to a gene; V was cut back by 5 bases and J by 3 bases. Written as DNA, the CDR3 is TGTGCCAGCAGCGATACGGGACTAGCGGTCTACAATGAGCAGTTCTTC. Amino acids: CASSDTGLAVYNEQFF.

The sample holds many counts of this clone. DNA for the CDR3: TGCGCCAGCAGCTTCCAGACAGGAAGCAGCACAGATACGCAGTATTTT. Encoded protein: CASSFQTGSSTDTQYF. The chain uses TRBV5-1 and TRBJ2-3, with D maybe TRBD1 (6 bases). Trimming shortened V by 2 bases and J by 0 bases, and 13 bases separated the two germline ends. The germline CDR1 and CDR2 sequences are SGHRS and YFSETQ. This CDR3 comprises 16 residues.

This chain links TRBV7-8 with TRBJ2-1; no definite D call. The germline V and J ends were trimmed by 4 bases and 0 bases, with 10 bases remaining between them. CDR3 length equals 15 residues. Germline CDR1 SGHVS, CDR2 FQNEAQ. The CDR3 loop reads CASSSISGSYNEQFF. CDR3 coding DNA: TGTGCCAGCAGCTCAATTAGTGGCTCCTACAATGAGCAGTTCTTC.

The V call is TRBV30, the J call TRBJ1-2; D might be TRBD1 (5 bases). The CDR3 runs 13 residues. In germline, CDR1 is GTSNPN, CDR2 SVGIG (reference sequence). Trimming cost V 3 bases and J 4 bases, with 12 bases left between them. CDR3: CAWRRGEAYGYTF. In nucleotides, the CDR3 is TGTGCCTGGAGGCGGGGGGAAGCCTATGGCTACACCTTC.

This rearrangement joins TRBV28 to TRBJ1-4; TRBD1 matches 8 bases. The germline CDR1 and CDR2 sequences are MDHEN and SYDVKM. This CDR3 has 16 amino acids. V lost 3 bases, J lost 4 bases, and 7 bases stayed unmatched. The CDR3 DNA reads TGTGCCAGCAGTTTTGACAGGGGAGGCTTTAATGAAAAACTGTTTTTT. It codes for CASSFDRGGFNEKLFF.

This clone occurred a few times. The chain is built from TRBV5-1 and TRBJ2-3, with unresolved D. CDR1 SGHRS and CDR2 YFSETQ come from the germline V gene. The CDR3 loop spans 12 amino acids. The ends were cut back, 3 bases at V and 3 bases at J, with 5 bases in the middle. In DNA, the CDR3 is TGCGCCAGCAGCTATCGGACAGATACGCAGTATTTT. Translated: CASSYRTDTQYF.

The chain recombines TRBV7-2 with TRBJ2-3; D possibly corresponds to TRBD1 (6 bases). Per the germline V gene, CDR1 is SGHTA and CDR2 is FQGNSA. V was clipped by 1 base and J by 4 bases, with 12 bases between them. The CDR3 has 15 amino acids. The CDR3 loop is CASSLGGRVADTQYF. The CDR3, as DNA: TGTGCCAGCAGCTTAGGGGGGCGGGTGGCAGATACGCAGTATTTT.

The CDR3 DNA reads TGTGCCAGCAGCCTCTCGGGCGGGCGCACAGATACGCAGTATTTT. This gives the protein CASSLSGGRTDTQYF. The chain links TRBV13 to TRBJ2-3; D perhaps matches TRBD2 (5 bases). This CDR3 contains 15 residues. Germline V gene sequence: CDR1 PRHDT, CDR2 FYEKMQ (reference sequence). V was cut by 5 bases and J by 1 base, with 13 bases left in between.

This clone occurred once. The chain employs TRBV14 and TRBJ1-4; D uncertain. Trimming stripped 1 base from V and 5 bases from J, with 5 bases between. Germline loops: CDR1 SGHDN, CDR2 FVKESK. This CDR3 is built from 13 residues. The CDR3 is CASSQGLNEKLFF. CDR3 bases: TGTGCCAGCAGCCAAGGTCTGAATGAAAAACTGTTTTTT.